Below, one T cell receptor (beta chain) is given with its context. This sample is part of a study of cytomegalovirus exposure and HLA in healthy donors. PCR employed 60 Vbeta and 13 Jbeta primers. Assay used: immunoSEQ multiplex PCR; TCRdb lists only in-frame clones, some missing. The sample has approximately 140,000 clones; 78% are singletons. This CDR3 contains 18 residues. This receptor was obtained from a male donor in good health and CMV-seronegative. Sequencing used PBMCs. The gene calls are TRBV21-1 and TRBJ2-7; the table's D call, TRBD2, has no DNA check behind it. TRBV21-1 is annotated as a pseudogene. The CDR3 loop reads CASTQSDMGSGPTYEQYF. CDR3 DNA: TGTGCCAGCACCCAAAGTGATATGGGTAGCGGGCCGACCTACGAGCAGTACTTC.